This TCR beta chain was captured in a study of early T cells in non-severe SARS-CoV-2 infection. Background on the study: Whole-blood bulk RNA, unsorted, was sequenced, and chains were unpaired. The study's findings and limits: Private and CD4 specificities were missed by VDJdb matching, skewed to anti-spike CD8.

Attachment of unique molecular identifiers was made to individual cDNA molecules. TCRdb re-called the 5' RACE reads with MiXCR, one entry per CDR3 protein. The data show 56,000 or so distinct CDR3 sequences, with 7.5% to 9.5% seen just once and about 4% held by the top ten. Remarks on this clonotype: Antigen specificity is unknown.

The sequence was obtained from an adult who was a healthcare worker with PCR-confirmed SARS-CoV-2 infection or an uninfected control (not recorded which). Specimen: whole blood.

The CDR3: CASSHRESYNEQFF. The CDR3 DNA reads TGTGCCAGCAGCCACCGGGAGAGCTACAATGAGCAGTTCTTC. The chain couples TRBV3-1 to TRBJ2-1; maybe TRBD2 (6 bases). This CDR3 comprises 14 residues. V shed 3 bases and J shed 3 bases, with 9 bases lying between them. Looked up from germline, CDR1 is LGHDT and CDR2 is YNNKEL (reference sequence).